The source of this T cell receptor (beta chain) is a study of blood T cell repertoires in COVID-19. Study overall: Sites in the United States, Italy and Spain provided acute and convalescent COVID-19 samples. PBMCs, B-cell-depleted T cells, or T cells provided the cDNA or gDNA that made up the material.

Authors' data handling: How many nucleated cells were present was estimated from reference gene primer amplification. Clones were sequenced by immunoSEQ multiplex PCR, and TCRdb holds only the in-frame ones, with some missing. For V, J and clone size, that table is used; D and trimming come from the DNA. The sample consists of more than 85,000 clones, approximately 86% of them appearing once. This clone was detected a few times. This sequence originates from a woman aged 60-75 years with acute or convalescent COVID-19. The sequenced material came from peripheral blood.

This CDR3 is CASSPGQRFGYTF. In DNA, the CDR3 is TGTGCCAGCAGCCCGGGACAGCGATTCGGCTACACCTTC. The J gene is TRBJ1-2, the V gene TRBV28; 7 bases agree with TRBD1. The CDR3 is 13 amino acids. Per the germline V gene, CDR1 is MDHEN and CDR2 is SYDVKM. J gave up 8 bases and V 6 bases, and 9 bases lay outside the gene matches.